Following are 32 T cell receptor beta chains from one sample sequenced in a study of human T cells and chemical hapten exposure. Noted time point: patch test 1, 2 weeks after DPC sensitization. The treatment was: therapeutic diphenylcyclopropenone sensitization with weekly scalp DPC. From the RACE reads, TCRdb called clonotypes with MiXCR, one entry per CDR3 protein. The sample gives about 81,000 distinct CDR3 sequences, roughly 7.2% of which show up once; around 1.5% is in the top ten. The sequences come from whole blood, collected in connection with sensitization to the hapten diphenylcyclopropenone (DPC). These receptors were collected from a woman aged 30 to 39 with alopecia areata. Some clones in this sample may be carry-over from other donors' samples.

This sequence joins TRBV6-9 and TRBJ2-3, with 13 bases fitting TRBD2. The CDR3 has 16 amino acids. The germline V gene has CDR1 MNHGY and CDR2 SVAAGI. With V trimmed by 6 bases and J by 5 bases, 8 bases remained unmatched. The CDR3 bases are TGTGCCAGCAGGCGCACTAGCGGGGGGGTGTTAGATACGCAGTATTTT. Encoded protein: CASRRTSGGVLDTQYF.

The CDR3 reads CSARAQGWREKLFF. CDR3 DNA: TGCAGTGCTAGGGCCCAGGGTTGGCGTGAAAAACTGTTTTTT. The V and J genes are TRBV20-1 and TRBJ1-4, with a weak D call TRBD1 (5 bases). CDR1 and CDR2 from the germline V gene are DFQATT and SNEGSKA (reference sequence). Between the trimmed V and J ends, which lost 3 bases and 7 bases, there was a span of 15 bases. The CDR3 spans 14 residues.

At least ten counts were recorded for this clonotype. The chain is built from TRBV20-1 and TRBJ1-5; D perhaps matches TRBD1 (5 bases). The V end was cut by 5 bases, the J end by 2 bases, with 13 bases between. Germline V lookup: CDR1 DFQATT, CDR2 SNEGSKA (reference sequence). The CDR3 is 14 amino acids. For the CDR3, the DNA is TGCAGTGCTCTAGAACCCAGGGGCAATCAGCCCCAGCATTTT. Its protein product is CSALEPRGNQPQHF.

The rearrangement uses TRBV10-3 and TRBJ2-1; 7 bases align to TRBD1. The ends lost 2 bases at V and 3 bases at J; junction bases unmatched: 4. The CDR3 has 15 amino acids. CDR1 ENHRY and CDR2 SYGVKD come from the germline V gene. The DNA of the CDR3 is TGTGCCATCAGTGAGCGGCAGGGGGACTACAATGAGCAGTTCTTC. Residues: CAISERQGDYNEQFF.

This chain links TRBV20-1 with TRBJ2-3; D call uncertain. Germline values: CDR1 DFQATT, CDR2 SNEGSKA (reference sequence). Trimming left V 5 bases short and J 2 bases short, with 11 bases between. This CDR3 has 13 amino acids. The CDR3 here is CSAHSLSTDTQYF. The CDR3 DNA is TGCAGTGCTCATAGCTTATCCACAGATACGCAGTATTTT.

In this sample, this clonotype turned up many times. The chain employs TRBV20-1 and TRBJ2-3, with TRBD1 identical over 8 bases. The CDR3 is 14 amino acids. The V gene's germline CDR1 is DFQATT and CDR2 SNEGSKA (reference sequence). The V and J ends lost 0 bases and 4 bases, in that order; junction bases with no gene match: 3. The CDR3 nucleotides read TGCAGTGCTAGAGACAGGGGGCTAGCAGATACGCAGTATTTT. Its protein product is CSARDRGLADTQYF.

This clonotype was seen ten or more times. The rearrangement uses TRBV5-4 and TRBJ1-5; D is unclear. V was pared by 4 bases and J by 7 bases, with 24 bases between. Per germline, CDR1 SGHNT and CDR2 YYREEE (reference sequence). CDR3 length equals 17 residues. CDR3 sequence: CASSTWTGITGGQPQHF. The CDR3, as DNA: TGTGCCAGCAGCACATGGACGGGGATCACCGGAGGACAGCCCCAGCATTTT. The full variable domain, rest sourced from reference TRBV5-4 and TRBJ1-5, is ETGVTQSPTHLIKTRGQQVTLRCSSQSGHNTVSWYQQALGQGPQFIFQYYREEENGRGNFPPRFSGLQFPNYSSELNVNALELDDSALYLCASSTWTGITGGQPQHFGDGTRLSIL.

This clonotype was recorded many times. The V gene is TRBV9, the J gene TRBJ1-2, with a tentative D call TRBD1 (5 bases). CDR3 length: 13 amino acids. V was pared by 0 bases and J by 2 bases, with 5 bases between. In germline, CDR1 is SGDLS, CDR2 YYNGEE. For the CDR3, the DNA is TGTGCCAGCAGCGTAGACAGGAACTATGGCTACACCTTC. It translates to CASSVDRNYGYTF.

The chain uses TRBV7-9 and TRBJ1-2, with no clear D. CDR1 and CDR2 from the germline V gene are SEHNR and FQNEAQ (reference sequence). The CDR3 has 16 residues. The V and J ends lost 5 bases and 6 bases respectively, with 22 bases between them. The CDR3 sequence is CASSITGFVAADGYTF. CDR3 DNA: TGTGCCAGCAGCATAACGGGCTTCGTAGCGGCGGATGGCTACACCTTC.

This clonotype was counted ten times or more. This sequence joins TRBV25-1 and TRBJ1-4; D is perhaps TRBD1 (6 bases). The CDR3 sequence is 12 residues long. V was shortened by 6 bases and J by 8 bases, with 10 bases between the two germline ends. Germline V gives CDR1 MGHDK, CDR2 SYGVNS. This CDR3 reads CASRGGVEKLFF. The CDR3 DNA follows: TGTGCCAGCAGAGGGGGAGTAGAAAAACTGTTTTTT.

This clonotype showed up many times. The CDR3 DNA sequence: TGTGCCAGCAGTTTTTTCCTCACAGATACGCAGTATTTT. Its protein product is CASSFFLTDTQYF. The chain has TRBV12-3 or TRBV12-4 and TRBJ2-3, with unresolved D. The CDR3 totals 13 residues. V was clipped by 3 bases and J by 2 bases, with 6 bases between them.

This clonotype was counted at least ten times. V is TRBV3-1 and J is TRBJ2-3; 13 bases are shared with TRBD2. Germline assignment: CDR1 LGHDT and CDR2 YNNKEL (reference sequence). The CDR3 covers 18 residues. The junction had 5 bases not matched to a gene; V was cut back by 2 bases and J by 0 bases. CDR3 in amino acids: CASSQLLAGGKSTDTQYF. Here the CDR3 DNA reads TGTGCCAGCAGCCAACTACTAGCGGGGGGGAAGAGCACAGATACGCAGTATTTT.

This clonotype has only a few counts. The chain carries TRBV20-1 and TRBJ2-5, with 13 positions matching TRBD2. This CDR3 comprises 19 residues. V lost 2 bases, J lost 2 bases, and 14 bases stayed unmatched. CDR1 and CDR2 (germline): DFQATT, SNEGSKA (reference sequence). The CDR3 here is CSARLTGTSGVLTQETQYF. The CDR3 nucleotides read TGCAGTGCTAGACTTACCGGGACTAGCGGGGTTCTGACTCAAGAGACCCAGTACTTC.

The chain carries TRBV29-1 and TRBJ1-1, with D maybe TRBD1 (5 bases). The V end was cut by 2 bases, the J end by 0 bases, with 13 bases between. The CDR3 totals 15 residues. Per the germline V gene, CDR1 is SQVTM and CDR2 is ANQGSEA. The CDR3 loop is CSVENPAGMNTEAFF. CDR3 sequence (DNA): TGCAGCGTTGAAAATCCTGCAGGGATGAACACTGAAGCTTTCTTT.

This clonotype was recorded at least ten times. V is TRBV12-3 or TRBV12-4 and J is TRBJ1-1; 10 bases map to TRBD1. This CDR3 region has 13 residues. The V segment lost 5 bases and the J segment 3 bases; nucleotides outside the gene matches: 0. The CDR3 nucleotides are TGTGCCAGCAGTGGGACAGGGGACACTGAAGCTTTCTTT. Encoded protein: CASSGTGDTEAFF.

This sequence joins TRBV19 and TRBJ1-1; D unresolved. The CDR3 runs 14 residues. Trimming took off 3 bases at V and 5 bases at J, with 13 bases between the two ends. The germline V gene encodes CDR1 LNHDA and CDR2 SQIVND (reference sequence). CDR3 region: CASSMVAPGTEAFF. Written as DNA, the CDR3 is TGTGCCAGTAGTATGGTGGCTCCTGGGACTGAAGCTTTCTTT.

In its sample, this clonotype was seen many times. The chain joins TRBV20-1 to TRBJ2-5, with 7 bases identical to TRBD2. The CDR3 is made up of 14 amino acids. Losses at the gene ends were 0 bases for V and 5 bases for J; bases not matched to a gene: 6. Germline V gives CDR1 DFQATT, CDR2 SNEGSKA (reference sequence). For the CDR3, the DNA is TGCAGTGCTAGAGACGGGGGGAGGTCGGAGACCCAGTACTTC. Amino acids: CSARDGGRSETQYF.

The rearrangement joins TRBV6-6 to TRBJ1-1; 8 nucleotides match TRBD1. Trimming at V came to 3 bases and at J to 2 bases, leaving 8 bases not matched to a gene. Per the germline V gene, CDR1 is MNHNY and CDR2 is SVGAGI (reference sequence). This CDR3 is built from 16 residues. The CDR3 here is CASSYRTGPVNTEAFF. For the CDR3, the DNA is TGTGCCAGCAGTTATAGGACAGGGCCCGTCAACACTGAAGCTTTCTTT.

Of note for this clonotype: A much larger clonotype is one base distant, so this may be a read error. This chain uses TRBV27 with TRBJ1-4, with unresolved D. The germline V gene has CDR1 MNHEY and CDR2 SMNVEV (reference sequence). The CDR3 has 16 residues. Trimming removed 2 bases at V and 10 bases at J, with 20 bases between. CDR3 nucleotide sequence: TGTGCCAGCAGTTTACATTCCCGGACCCGAAGCGGAAAACTGTTTTTT. Residues: CASSLHSRTRSGKLFF.

This clonotype was seen at least ten times. This chain joins TRBV9 and TRBJ1-2, with 9 bases fitting TRBD1. Losses at the gene ends were 3 bases for V and 3 bases for J; bases not matched to a gene: 6. Germline V CDR1 and CDR2: SGDLS, YYNGEE. The CDR3 is made up of 15 amino acids. The CDR3 region is CASSAGQGRDYGYTF. The CDR3 DNA follows: TGTGCCAGCAGCGCGGGACAGGGAAGGGACTATGGCTACACCTTC.

The rearrangement uses TRBV19 and TRBJ1-2, with D possibly being TRBD1 (5 bases). The V end was cut by 3 bases, the J end by 5 bases, with 10 bases between. The CDR3 spans 13 residues. The germline V gene has CDR1 LNHDA and CDR2 SQIVND (reference sequence). CDR3 sequence: CASSMKGKYGYTF. As DNA, the CDR3 is TGTGCCAGTAGTATGAAGGGGAAGTATGGCTACACCTTC.

The chain recombines TRBV7-2 with TRBJ1-2, with D hard to call. Deletions cut 1 base from V and 3 bases from J, with 9 bases between. This CDR3 is built from 14 residues. Germline CDR1 SGHTA, CDR2 FQGNSA. For the CDR3, the DNA is TGTGCCAGCAGCTTAGTAGCAGCCTACTATGGCTACACCTTC. Its protein product is CASSLVAAYYGYTF.

In DNA, the CDR3 is TGTGCCAGCAGCTTTGAGCCGGGACAGGGTTATAGCAATCAGCCCCAGCATTTT. This codes for CASSFEPGQGYSNQPQHF. The rearrangement joins TRBV5-5 to TRBJ1-5, with 9 positions matching TRBD1. The CDR3 is 18 residues long. The germline V gene has CDR1 SGHKS and CDR2 YYEKEE (reference sequence). V dropped 2 bases and J dropped 0; count of bases not matched to a gene: 9. Combining the CDR3 with reference TRBV5-5 and TRBJ1-5 gives the whole variable domain DAGVTQSPTHLIKTRGQQVTLRCSPISGHKSVSWYQQVLGQGPQFIFQYYEKEERGRGNFPDRFSARQFPNYSSELNVNALLLGDSALYLCASSFEPGQGYSNQPQHFGDGTRLSIL.

This clonotype occurred many times. The rearrangement uses TRBV6-5 and TRBJ2-7; 7 bases fit TRBD1. CDR1 MNHEY and CDR2 SVGAGI come from the germline V gene. With 8 bases clipped from V and 7 bases from J, the junction kept 11 bases outside the gene matches. This CDR3 is built from 13 residues. The CDR3 is CASGKTGLSEQYF. CDR3 DNA: TGTGCCAGCGGGAAGACAGGGCTCTCGGAGCAGTACTTC.

This clonotype was counted a few times. The genes are TRBV5-1 and TRBJ2-1; no clear D. V was clipped by 6 bases and J by 0 bases, with 10 bases between them. The germline gives CDR1 SGHRS, CDR2 YFSETQ. This CDR3 comprises 14 residues. The CDR3 bases are TGCGCCAGCAAAGGATCGAGCTCCTACAATGAGCAGTTCTTC. Residues: CASKGSSSYNEQFF. Full variable domain (rest looked up from reference TRBV5-1 and TRBJ2-1): KAGVTQTPRYLIKTRGQQVTLSCSPISGHRSVSWYQQTPGQGLQFLFEYFSETQRNKGNFPGRFSGRQFSNSRSEMNVSTLELGDSALYLCASKGSSSYNEQFFGPGTRLTVL.

This clonotype was counted ten times or more. V is TRBV6-5 and J is TRBJ2-7; 7 nucleotides match TRBD1. Per germline, CDR1 MNHEY and CDR2 SVGAGI. V lost 6 bases to trimming and J lost 3 bases; unmatched junction nucleotides: 11. The CDR3 loop spans 15 amino acids. CDR3 amino acids: CASSRPGTANYEQYF. Written as DNA, the CDR3 is TGTGCCAGCAGCCGTCCCGGGACAGCGAACTACGAGCAGTACTTC.

This clonotype came up a few times. V usage is TRBV20-1 and J usage is TRBJ2-3, with D possibly called TRBD1 or TRBD2 (5 bases each). V lost 6 bases, J lost 0 bases, and 16 bases lay in between. Germline V gene data show CDR1 as DFQATT and CDR2 as SNEGSKA (reference sequence). The CDR3 is made up of 15 amino acids. CDR3 nucleotide sequence: TGCAGTGCCACCGCTCGGGGACCTAGCACAGATACGCAGTATTTT. Translated, it gives CSATARGPSTDTQYF.

This clonotype was detected ten times or more. The rearrangement uses TRBV4-2 and TRBJ1-5, with D tentatively TRBD1 (5 bases). The V and J ends lost 0 bases and 1 base respectively, with 7 bases between them. Germline V gene data show CDR1 as LGHNA and CDR2 as YNFKEQ. This CDR3 has 15 residues. In DNA, the CDR3 is TGTGCCAGCAGCCAAGAAGGGGAAAGCAATCAGCCCCAGCATTTT. This codes for CASSQEGESNQPQHF.

This clonotype was observed many times. J is TRBJ2-7 and V is TRBV20-1, with D possibly being TRBD2 (5 bases). This CDR3 is 14 amino acids long. V dropped 5 bases and J dropped 2 bases, with 16 bases sitting between them. CDR1 is DFQATT and CDR2 is SNEGSKA in the germline V gene (reference sequence). CDR3 DNA: TGCAGTGCTCGACTGCCCGGGGTGCCCTACGAGCAGTACTTC. It codes for CSARLPGVPYEQYF.

The sample holds many counts of this clonotype. This chain joins TRBV29-1 and TRBJ2-1; 13 bases fit TRBD2. Trimming removed 4 bases from V and 3 bases from J; junction bases left unmatched: 6. CDR1 and CDR2 (germline): SQVTM, ANQGSEA. The CDR3 loop spans 16 amino acids. The chain's CDR3 is CSVVMGTSGDYNEQFF. CDR3 DNA: TGCAGCGTTGTTATGGGGACTAGCGGGGACTACAATGAGCAGTTCTTC.

This chain uses TRBV2 with TRBJ1-5, with 8 positions matching TRBD1. The CDR3 is 14 residues long. CDR1 is SNHLY, CDR2 FYNNEI, per germline. J lost 7 bases, V lost 4 bases, and 6 bases had no gene match. The CDR3 bases are TGTGCCAGCAGTGGTACAGGGGGAATCCAGCCCCAGCATTTT. As protein: CASSGTGGIQPQHF.

The table lists this clonotype with many counts. The chain couples TRBV5-1 to TRBJ2-2; TRBD1 is a possible D gene (5 bases). The V end was cut by 3 bases, the J end by 0 bases, with 9 bases between. The CDR3 sequence is 15 residues long. Looked up from germline, CDR1 is SGHRS and CDR2 is YFSETQ. CDR3 in amino acids: CASSWTRSNTGELFF. The CDR3 DNA reads TGCGCCAGCAGCTGGACACGATCGAACACCGGGGAGCTGTTTTTT.